These T cell receptor beta chains were read from a single sample in a study of radiotherapy plus CTLA-4 blockade in lung cancer. Sequencing used immunoSEQ multiplex PCR; TCRdb keeps in-frame clones, though not all of them. The sample yields 45,000 to 60,000 clones, roughly 77% seen once. The specimen was peripheral blood, collected from a patient treated with radiotherapy plus ipilimumab. The source is a human donor with non-small cell lung cancer who had a complete response to radiotherapy plus ipilimumab. The CDR3 runs from the conserved cysteine through the conserved F or W. D genes are given only for firm matches. Rows may omit the clone size; those that give it use once, few, many or a size class.

clone_size	j_call	d_call	v_call	cdr3_nt	cdr3_aa
.	TRBJ2-2	TRBD2	TRBV10-3	TGTGCCATCAGCGACGGACTAGCGGTGTCGAACACCGGGGAGCTGTTTTTT	CAISDGLAVSNTGELFF
.	TRBJ2-1	.	TRBV18	TGTGCCAGCTCCCGCGATACAGGGAACAATGAGCAGTTCTTC	CASSRDTGNNEQFF
.	TRBJ1-3	.	TRBV12-5	TGTGCTAGTGGTTTAGCGACTCCCTCTGGAAACACCATATATTTT	CASGLATPSGNTIYF
.	TRBJ1-1	.	TRBV30	TGTGCCTGGAGTCTGGGACACCAGAACACTGAAGCTTTCTTT	CAWSLGHQNTEAFF
few	TRBJ2-1	TRBD2	TRBV10-3	TGTGCCATCAGTGAGAGGCTAGCGGGAGACAATGAGCAGTTCTTC	CAISERLAGDNEQFF
.	TRBJ1-1	.	TRBV10-2	TGCGCCAGCAGACAGGGGAACACTGAAGCTTTCTTT	CASRQGNTEAFF
.	TRBJ2-2	TRBD1	TRBV7-9	TGTGCCAGCAGGCGTAAACCGGGACAGGGCGGGACCGGGGAGCTGTTTTTT	CASRRKPGQGGTGELFF
.	TRBJ1-1	.	TRBV7-6	TGTGCCAGCAGCTTAGGGTTCAGGGGCACTGAAGCTTTCTTT	CASSLGFRGTEAFF
few	TRBJ1-4	.	TRBV2	TGTGCCAGCAGACAGCGGGCAGGGACTAATGAAAAACTGTTTTTT	CASRQRAGTNEKLFF
few	TRBJ2-5	TRBD2	TRBV7-2	TGTGCCAGCAGCCCAGGAGGCGGGAGAGAGACCCAGTACTTC	CASSPGGGRETQYF
few	TRBJ1-4	.	TRBV5-6	TGTGCCAGCAGCTCCCTTGGAAGGGGAGGGTTTTTT	CASSSLGRGGFF
.	TRBJ1-1	.	TRBV5-6	TGTGCCAGCAGCAACCTCGGAGGGACGAGGCTGAACACTGAAGCTTTCTTT	CASSNLGGTRLNTEAFF
few	TRBJ2-3	TRBD2	TRBV5-1	TGCGCCAGCAGCCCGCGAGGGACTAGCGGGGGGGCGTCTACGCAGTATTTT	CASSPRGTSGGASTQYF
once	TRBJ2-2	TRBD2	TRBV5-4	TGTGCCAGCAGCTTGAAGCGGGAGAGGGTCGGGGAGCTGTTTTTT	CASSLKRERVGELFF
.	TRBJ2-1	.	TRBV5-1	TGCGCCAGCAGCTTCCAAATGCACCGGGGCAATGAGCAGTTCTTC	CASSFQMHRGNEQFF
.	TRBJ2-1	TRBD1	TRBV30	TGTGCCTGGAAGGACAGGGGTAGGAATGAGCAGTTCTTC	CAWKDRGRNEQFF
.	TRBJ2-1	.	TRBV10-1	TGCGCCAGCAGTGAGTTCCCCGGGGGTGAGCAGTTCTTC	CASSEFPGGEQFF
.	TRBJ2-3	TRBD1	TRBV5-1	TGCGCCAGCAGCTTGCGCCAGGGGGCCAAAGATACGCAGTATTTT	CASSLRQGAKDTQYF
.	TRBJ2-7	TRBD2	TRBV2	TGTGCCAGCGGCGGGGGGCGCGACTACGAGCAGTACTTC	CASGGGRDYEQYF
.	TRBJ1-1	.	TRBV25-1	TGTGCCAGCAGAGTAACAGGGTTTACTGAAGCTTTCTTT	CASRVTGFTEAFF
.	TRBJ1-5	.	TRBV10-3	TGTGCCATCAGTGCCCAACAGGAGGGTCAGCCCCAGCATTTT	CAISAQQEGQPQHF
.	TRBJ1-2	.	TRBV5-1	TGCGCCAGCAGCTTGGCCGTCAGAGGCTATGGCTACACCTTC	CASSLAVRGYGYTF
.	TRBJ2-1	TRBD2	TRBV7-2	TGTGCCAGCAGCCGGACTAGCGGGAGCGATGAGCAGTTCTTC	CASSRTSGSDEQFF
.	TRBJ1-3	.	TRBV9	TGTGCCAGCAACCAAGTACAGTTTTCTGGAAACACCATATATTTT	CASNQVQFSGNTIYF
.	TRBJ2-7	.	TRBV6-6	TGTGCCACTTTCGTACAAGGGGTCTACGAGCAGTACTTC	CATFVQGVYEQYF
once	TRBJ1-5	.	TRBV18	TGTGCCAGCTCATACATCGGAGGGAATCAGCCCCAGCATTTT	CASSYIGGNQPQHF
.	TRBJ2-7	.	TRBV6-5	TGTGCCAGCAGTTACGGGTCTCCTAGGTACGAGCAGTACTTC	CASSYGSPRYEQYF
.	TRBJ1-5	.	TRBV4-3	TGCGCCAGCAGCCCCGGACTGTTCAATCAGCCCCAGCATTTT	CASSPGLFNQPQHF
.	TRBJ2-7	TRBD1	TRBV11-2	TGTGCCAGCACCCCGGACAGGGGATCCTACGAGCAGTACTTC	CASTPDRGSYEQYF
once	TRBJ1-2	.	TRBV4-1	TGCGCCAGCAGCCAAGATCAGGGATTAGTGAGCTATGGCTACACCTTC	CASSQDQGLVSYGYTF
.	TRBJ2-7	.	TRBV7-2	TGTGCCAGCATCCGGGACACCTTCTCCTACGAGCAGTACTTC	CASIRDTFSYEQYF
few	TRBJ1-4	TRBD1	TRBV19	TGTGCCAGTAGTGGGAGGACAGGGGGCGGAAGTGAAAAACTGTTTTTT	CASSGRTGGGSEKLFF
.	TRBJ2-1	.	TRBV6-1	TGTGCCAGCAGTGAAACGGGTAGGGGCAATGAGCAGTTCTTC	CASSETGRGNEQFF
.	TRBJ1-6	TRBD1	TRBV6-5	TGTGCCAGCAGTTCCGGGACAGGGGGCTGGTCACCCCTCCACTTT	CASSSGTGGWSPLHF
.	TRBJ1-2	.	TRBV6-5	TGTGCCAGCAGTGTCGAAAGGGGCGTAAGCTACACCTTC	CASSVERGVSYTF
.	TRBJ2-4	.	TRBV28	TGTGCCAGCAGTTCTGCAGGGGTAGCCAAAAACATTCAGTACTTC	CASSSAGVAKNIQYF
.	TRBJ1-2	.	TRBV19	TGTGCCACCCGACAGGCGTATGGCTACACCTTC	CATRQAYGYTF
.	TRBJ1-5	.	TRBV7-6	TGTGCCAGCAGCTTAAGCGGGGGCTCCCCGGGGAATCAGCCCCAGCATTTT	CASSLSGGSPGNQPQHF
.	TRBJ2-1	.	TRBV30	TGTGCCTGGAGTGTGGGACTTTACAATGAGCAGTTCTTC	CAWSVGLYNEQFF
.	TRBJ1-2	.	TRBV19	TGTGGGACAAGGGCAAACTATGGCTACACCTTC	CGTRANYGYTF
.	TRBJ1-4	TRBD1	TRBV15	TGTGCCACCAGCAGAGATCGGGGACAGGGAAGCGAAAAACTGTTTTTT	CATSRDRGQGSEKLFF
.	TRBJ2-5	TRBD1	TRBV7-7	TGTGCTAGCAGCTCTACAGGGGGCCGGGAGACCCAGTACTTC	CASSSTGGRETQYF
once	TRBJ2-7	TRBD2	TRBV10-3	TGTGCCATCAGTGCTTCGGGGGGGCTCTCCTACGAGCAGTACTTC	CAISASGGLSYEQYF
.	TRBJ1-1	.	TRBV5-1	TGCGCCAGCAGCTCAGCTCAGGGGCGTAACACTGAAGCTTTCTTT	CASSSAQGRNTEAFF
.	TRBJ1-2	.	TRBV10-1	TGCGCCAGCAGTGAGGAACGGTGGAGGGGCTACACCTTC	CASSEERWRGYTF
.	TRBJ2-1	TRBD1	TRBV7-6	TGTGCCAGCAGCCGGGACAGGACTTACAATGAGCAGTTCTTC	CASSRDRTYNEQFF
.	TRBJ2-3	.	TRBV7-2	TGTGCCAGCAGCTTTGGTTTACACCCAGATACGCAGTATTTT	CASSFGLHPDTQYF
.	TRBJ1-2	TRBD1	TRBV19	TGTGCCAGTAGGGACAGGGGCTATGGCTACACCTTC	CASRDRGYGYTF
.	TRBJ1-4	.	TRBV2	TGTGCCAGCAGTGCCCTTGGTGGGGCCGCGCCAACTAATGAAAAACTGTTTTTT	CASSALGGAAPTNEKLFF
.	TRBJ2-7	.	TRBV15	TGTGCCACCAGCAGAGATCAACGACTTGGCGAGCAGTACTTC	CATSRDQRLGEQYF
.	TRBJ2-2	TRBD2	TRBV10-3	TGTGCCATCAGTGCTAGCGGGAGCTCAACCGGGGAGCTGTTTTTT	CAISASGSSTGELFF
.	TRBJ2-1	.	TRBV5-6	TGTGCCAGCAGACCCCTGGACTCCCTAAATGAGCAGTTCTTC	CASRPLDSLNEQFF
.	TRBJ1-2	TRBD1	TRBV29-1	TGCAGCACTGGGGGAGGGACAGGGAACTATGGCTACACCTTC	CSTGGGTGNYGYTF
.	TRBJ2-5	TRBD2	TRBV6-1	TGTGCCAGCAGTGAGGGCCTAGCGGGAGGGCAAGAGACCCAGTACTTC	CASSEGLAGGQETQYF
.	TRBJ2-7	.	TRBV6-5	TGTGCCAGCAGCACAGGGATGGGCGAGCAGTACTTC	CASSTGMGEQYF
.	TRBJ2-1	TRBD2	TRBV5-4	TGTGCCAGCAGCTGGGGGACTAGCGGGACCTACAATGAGCAGTTCTTC	CASSWGTSGTYNEQFF
.	TRBJ2-2	TRBD1	TRBV5-6	TGTGCCAGCAGCTTACCGGGACAGGGGAACACCGGGGAGCTGTTTTTT	CASSLPGQGNTGELFF
.	TRBJ2-3	.	TRBV10-3	TGTGCCATCAGGATGGGGGGGGCGCAAGATACGCAGTATTTT	CAIRMGGAQDTQYF